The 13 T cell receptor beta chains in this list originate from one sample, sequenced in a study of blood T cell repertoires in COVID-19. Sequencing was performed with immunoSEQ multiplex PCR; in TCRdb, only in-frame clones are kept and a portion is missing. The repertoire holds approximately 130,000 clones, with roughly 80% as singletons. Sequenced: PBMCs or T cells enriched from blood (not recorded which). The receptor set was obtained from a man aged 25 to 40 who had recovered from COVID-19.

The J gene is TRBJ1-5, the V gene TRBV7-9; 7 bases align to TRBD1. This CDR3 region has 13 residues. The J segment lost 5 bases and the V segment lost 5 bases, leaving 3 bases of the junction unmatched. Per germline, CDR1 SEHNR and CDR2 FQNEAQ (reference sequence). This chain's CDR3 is CASSQDRDQPQHF. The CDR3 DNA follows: TGTGCCAGCAGCCAAGACAGGGATCAGCCCCAGCATTTT.

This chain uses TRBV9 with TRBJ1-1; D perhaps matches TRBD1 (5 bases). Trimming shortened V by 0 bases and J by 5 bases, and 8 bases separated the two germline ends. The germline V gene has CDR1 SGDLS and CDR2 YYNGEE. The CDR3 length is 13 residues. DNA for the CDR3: TGTGCCAGCAGCGTAGGGTGGACAACTGAAGCTTTCTTT. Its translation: CASSVGWTTEAFF.

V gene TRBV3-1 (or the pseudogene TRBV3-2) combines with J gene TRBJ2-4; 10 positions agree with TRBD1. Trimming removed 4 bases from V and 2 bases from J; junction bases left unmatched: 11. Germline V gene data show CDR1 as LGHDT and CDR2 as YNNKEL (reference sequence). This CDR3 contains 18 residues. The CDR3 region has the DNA TGTGCCAGCAGCCCGTTGGGACAGGGGACGGTTTCCAAAAACATTCAGTACTTC. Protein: CASSPLGQGTVSKNIQYF.

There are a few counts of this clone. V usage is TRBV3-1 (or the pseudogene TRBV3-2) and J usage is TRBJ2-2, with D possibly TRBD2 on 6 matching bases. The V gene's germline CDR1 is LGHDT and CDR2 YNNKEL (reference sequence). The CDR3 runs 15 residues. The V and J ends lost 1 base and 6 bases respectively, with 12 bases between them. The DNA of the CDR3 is TGTGCCAGCAGCCAAGCGCTAGCGACCCCCGGGGAGCTGTTTTTT. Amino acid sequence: CASSQALATPGELFF.

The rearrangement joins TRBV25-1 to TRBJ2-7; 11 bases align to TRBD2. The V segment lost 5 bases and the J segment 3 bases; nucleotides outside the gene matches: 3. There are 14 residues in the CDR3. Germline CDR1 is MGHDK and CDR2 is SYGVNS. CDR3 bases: TGTGCCAGCAGTACTAGCGGGAGCTACTACGAGCAGTACTTC. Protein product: CASSTSGSYYEQYF.

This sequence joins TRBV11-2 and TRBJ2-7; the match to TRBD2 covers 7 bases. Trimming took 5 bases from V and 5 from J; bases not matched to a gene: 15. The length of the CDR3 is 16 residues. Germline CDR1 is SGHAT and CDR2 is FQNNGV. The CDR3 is CASSPPGGGGIHEQYV. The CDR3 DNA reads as TGTGCCAGCAGCCCCCCGGGAGGCGGAGGGATACACGAGCAGTACGTC.

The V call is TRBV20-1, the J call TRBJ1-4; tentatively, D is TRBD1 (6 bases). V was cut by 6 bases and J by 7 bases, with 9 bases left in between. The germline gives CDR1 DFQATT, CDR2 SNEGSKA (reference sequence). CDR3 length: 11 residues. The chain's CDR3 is CSARQAEKLFF. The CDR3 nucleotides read TGCAGTGCGCGACAGGCTGAAAAACTGTTTTTT.

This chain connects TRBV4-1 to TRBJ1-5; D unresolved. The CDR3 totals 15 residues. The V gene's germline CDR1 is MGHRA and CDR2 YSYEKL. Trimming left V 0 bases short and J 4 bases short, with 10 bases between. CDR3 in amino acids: CASSQDARNNQPQHF. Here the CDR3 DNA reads TGCGCCAGCAGCCAAGATGCCAGGAATAATCAGCCCCAGCATTTT.

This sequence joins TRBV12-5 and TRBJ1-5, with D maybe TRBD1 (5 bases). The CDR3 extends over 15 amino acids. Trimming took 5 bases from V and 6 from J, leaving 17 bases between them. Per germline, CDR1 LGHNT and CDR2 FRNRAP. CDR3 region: CASGPAGGVGQPQHF. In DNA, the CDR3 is TGTGCTAGTGGTCCGGCGGGGGGGGTCGGTCAGCCCCAGCATTTT.

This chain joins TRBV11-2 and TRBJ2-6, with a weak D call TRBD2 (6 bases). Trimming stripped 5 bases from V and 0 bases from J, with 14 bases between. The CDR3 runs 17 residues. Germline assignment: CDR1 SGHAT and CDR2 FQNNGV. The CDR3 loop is CASSHFRGSSGANVLTF. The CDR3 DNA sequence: TGTGCCAGCAGCCATTTTCGGGGGAGCTCTGGGGCCAACGTCCTGACTTTC.

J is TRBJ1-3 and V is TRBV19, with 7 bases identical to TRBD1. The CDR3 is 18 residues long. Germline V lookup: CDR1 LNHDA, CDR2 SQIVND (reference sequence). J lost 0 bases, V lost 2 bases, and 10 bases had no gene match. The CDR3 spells CASSIRTGRDHSGNTIYF. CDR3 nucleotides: TGTGCCAGTAGTATACGGACAGGCCGGGATCACTCTGGAAACACCATATATTTT.

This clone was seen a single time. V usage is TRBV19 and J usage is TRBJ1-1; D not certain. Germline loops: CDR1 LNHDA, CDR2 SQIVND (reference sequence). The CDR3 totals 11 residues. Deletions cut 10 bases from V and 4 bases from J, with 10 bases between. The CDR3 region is CATGLPTEAFF. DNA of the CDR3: TGTGCCACAGGACTGCCCACTGAAGCTTTCTTT.

CDR3 coding DNA: TGTGCCAGCAGTTTATTGGTGAGCGGTACGCAGTATTTT. As protein: CASSLLVSGTQYF. V is TRBV27 and J is TRBJ2-3, with a possible D match to TRBD2 (5 bases). The CDR3 loop spans 13 amino acids. Germline CDR1 and CDR2: MNHEY and SMNVEV (reference sequence). The V end lost 1 base, the J end lost 8 bases, and 10 bases lay between the germline ends.